This TCR beta chain was identified in a study of T cell repertoires in cytomegalovirus infection. MiXCR was run by TCRdb on the reads, yielding one entry per CDR3 protein. The sample shows around 530,000 distinct CDR3 sequences, 16% of them seen only once. This clonotype was counted ten times or more. The V and J ends lost 5 bases and 8 bases, in that order; junction bases with no gene match: 6. The CDR3 length is 13 residues. In germline, CDR1 is LGHNA, CDR2 YNFKEQ. The chain carries TRBV4-2 and TRBJ2-1; TRBD1 matches at 7 bases. The sequenced sample consisted of CD8+ T cells from PBMCs. The clonotype was recovered from a human donor in good health (CMV status not recorded). Some clones in this sample may be carry-over from other donors' samples. The CDR3 here is CASSSQGDDEQFF. CDR3 nucleotides: TGTGCCAGCAGCTCCCAGGGGGACGATGAGCAGTTCTTC.